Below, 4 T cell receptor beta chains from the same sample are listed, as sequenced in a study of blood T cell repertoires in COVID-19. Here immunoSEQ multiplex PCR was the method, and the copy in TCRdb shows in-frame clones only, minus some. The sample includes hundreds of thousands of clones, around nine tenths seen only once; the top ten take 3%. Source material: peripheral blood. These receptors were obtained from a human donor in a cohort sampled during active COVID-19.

CDR3 amino acids: CASSLAGPSGVFF. Written as DNA, the CDR3 is TGTGCCAGCAGCTTGGCCGGGCCCAGCGGGGTTTTCTTT. The V and J genes are TRBV5-6 and TRBJ1-1, with D hard to call. V gave up 0 bases and J gave up 13 bases, with 16 bases separating them. The CDR3 length is 13 residues. The germline CDR1 and CDR2 sequences are SGHDT and YYEEEE.

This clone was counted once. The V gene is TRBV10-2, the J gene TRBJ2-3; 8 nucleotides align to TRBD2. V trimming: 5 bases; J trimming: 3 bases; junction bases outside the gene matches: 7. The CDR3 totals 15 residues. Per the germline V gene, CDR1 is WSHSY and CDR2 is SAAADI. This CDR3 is CASSFGRAGTDTQYF. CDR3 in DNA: TGCGCCAGCAGTTTCGGGAGGGCAGGGACAGATACGCAGTATTTT.

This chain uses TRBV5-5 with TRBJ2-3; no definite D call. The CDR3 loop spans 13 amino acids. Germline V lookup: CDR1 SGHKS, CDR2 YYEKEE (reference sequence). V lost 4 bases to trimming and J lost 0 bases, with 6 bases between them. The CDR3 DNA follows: TGTGCCAGCAGCCTTCCTAGCACAGATACGCAGTATTTT. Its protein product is CASSLPSTDTQYF. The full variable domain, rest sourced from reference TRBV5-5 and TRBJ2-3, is DAGVTQSPTHLIKTRGQQVTLRCSPISGHKSVSWYQQVLGQGPQFIFQYYEKEERGRGNFPDRFSARQFPNYSSELNVNALLLGDSALYLCASSLPSTDTQYFGPGTRLTVL.

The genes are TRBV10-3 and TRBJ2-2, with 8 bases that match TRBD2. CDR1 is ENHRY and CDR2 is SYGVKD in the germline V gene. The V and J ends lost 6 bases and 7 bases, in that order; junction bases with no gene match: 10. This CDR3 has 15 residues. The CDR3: CAIRPGLDSYGELFF. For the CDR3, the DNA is TGTGCCATCAGACCGGGACTAGATTCATACGGGGAGCTGTTTTTT.